Each of the 8 T cell receptor beta chains below was sequenced from the same sample in a study of CD4+ T cells in melanoma. Profiling relied on immunoSEQ multiplex PCR, and the TCRdb table lists in-frame clones only, not all of them. The repertoire holds roughly 60,000 clones, roughly three quarters seen once, with approximately 5% in the top ten. Sample: tumor tissue. These TCRs come from a human donor with melanoma.

This chain links TRBV7-9 with TRBJ2-3; D may correspond to TRBD1 or TRBD2 (5 bases each). The CDR3 runs to 16 residues. Germline V CDR1 and CDR2: SEHNR, FQNEAQ (reference sequence). Deletions cut 1 base from V and 0 bases from J, with 11 bases between. CDR3 in amino acids: CASSLVRGDSTDTQYF. For the CDR3, the DNA is TGTGCCAGCAGCTTAGTGAGGGGCGATAGCACAGATACGCAGTATTTT.

V is TRBV4-3 and J is TRBJ2-1; D remains unclear. There are 14 residues in the CDR3. The germline V and J ends were trimmed by 0 bases and 5 bases, with 8 bases remaining between them. In germline, CDR1 is LGHNA, CDR2 YSLEER. The CDR3 region has the DNA TGCGCCAGCAGCCAAGACAGTAGGGACAATGAGCAGTTCTTC. Translation: CASSQDSRDNEQFF.

A few counts support this clone. The V and J genes are TRBV11-2 and TRBJ1-2; the D is unclear. Germline V gene data show CDR1 as SGHAT and CDR2 as FQNNGV. V gave up 3 bases and J gave up 2 bases, with 7 bases separating them. This CDR3 comprises 13 residues. CDR3: CASSLGANYGYTF. CDR3 nucleotides: TGTGCCAGCAGCTTGGGTGCGAACTATGGCTACACCTTC.

With respect to this clone: A clone one base away is much larger, so this may be a read error. The chain employs TRBV6-6 and TRBJ1-1; 9 nucleotides line up with TRBD1. V was pared by 7 bases and J by 3 bases, with 3 bases of the junction left unmatched. CDR1 and CDR2 (germline): MNHNY, SVGAGI (reference sequence). The CDR3 sequence is 13 residues long. The DNA for the CDR3 is TGTGCCAGCACCCGGGACAGGGACACTGAAGCTTTCTTT. It encodes CASTRDRDTEAFF.

J is TRBJ2-3 and V is TRBV29-1; perhaps TRBD2 as D (5 bases). With 1 base removed from V and 6 bases from J, the gap between germline ends came to 14 bases. The CDR3 is made up of 14 amino acids. Germline V gene data show CDR1 as SQVTM and CDR2 as ANQGSEA. The CDR3 loop is CSVEASAPGDTQYF. The CDR3 DNA follows: TGCAGCGTTGAAGCGTCGGCACCGGGGGATACGCAGTATTTT.

CDR3 DNA: TGTGCCAGCAGCTTTTCCGGGACAGTAGCAGAAGGCTACACCTTC. The encoded protein is CASSFSGTVAEGYTF. This chain uses TRBV11-1 with TRBJ1-2, with 7 bases that match TRBD1. Per germline, CDR1 SGHAT and CDR2 FQDESV (reference sequence). Trimming at V came to 3 bases and at J to 8 bases, leaving 12 bases not matched to a gene. The CDR3 has 15 amino acids.

The chain is built from TRBV7-2 and TRBJ2-5; no clear D. There are 14 residues in the CDR3. V shed 5 bases and J shed 2 bases, with 12 bases lying between them. Germline CDR1 SGHTA, CDR2 FQGNSA. The CDR3 region is CASSLKVGQETQYF. The CDR3 coding sequence is TGTGCCAGCAGCCTTAAAGTGGGGCAAGAGACCCAGTACTTC.

This clone turned up a few times. This chain joins TRBV25-1 and TRBJ1-2; D is undetermined. V shed 1 base and J shed 3 bases, with 12 bases lying between them. The CDR3 length is 15 residues. Germline V gene sequence: CDR1 MGHDK, CDR2 SYGVNS. The CDR3 DNA reads TGTGCCAGCAGTGAATTAGACCCTGGAGACTATGGCTACACCTTC. Translation gives CASSELDPGDYGYTF.